Included here is one TCR beta chain sequence, with context. This entry is derived from a study of T cell changes during pregnancy in multiple sclerosis. Assay: immunoSEQ multiplex PCR; the TCRdb copy retains only in-frame clones and omits some. The table records roughly 87,000 clones, roughly nine tenths of them present only once. The sample was PBMCs, taken in the first trimester of pregnancy. This clonotype was sampled from a female donor in good health, serving as a control in a pregnancy study. Some clones in this sample may be carry-over from other donors' samples.

The CDR3, as DNA: TGTGCCAGCAGTTACCGGACAGGGGGCGAGCAGTACTTC. Translation: CASSYRTGGEQYF. V is TRBV6-5 and J is TRBJ2-7; 10 positions match TRBD1. This CDR3 comprises 13 residues. Trimming cost V 2 bases and J 6 bases; bases outside gene matches: 1. Germline CDR1 reads MNHEY; CDR2 reads SVGAGI.